The TCR beta chain under discussion was sequenced for a study of regulatory T cells in long-lasting Graves disease. Whole-study findings and limits: Small numbers of samples may have cut accuracy.

Time point here: newly diagnosed GD, antithyroid drugs for less than 3 months. TCR sequences were obtained from RNA taken from PBMCs. This clonotype was detected ten times or more. The antigen is not known. HTBI primers from iRepertoire and Arm-PCR of CDR3 regions yielded the TCR beta libraries. TCRdb passed the multiplex PCR reads through MiXCR, listing each CDR3 protein once. The sample has under 500,000 distinct CDR3 sequences; 16% are singletons. The same data also contributed to another study, on T cells in Graves' hyperthyroidism and ophthalmopathy.

The sample in question was peripheral blood mononuclear cells (PBMCs), obtained at new diagnosis, from a patient treated with antithyroid drugs. The TCR sequence derives from a woman in her twenties or thirties with Graves disease.

Here the CDR3 DNA reads TGTGCCAGCAGTCCTTCGTCAATCGTATCCTACAATGAGCAGTTCTTC. It specifies CASSPSSIVSYNEQFF. The chain recombines TRBV28 with TRBJ2-1; no clear D gene. The CDR3 sequence is 16 residues long. V lost 5 bases to trimming and J lost 1 base, with 15 bases between them. Germline V CDR1 and CDR2: MDHEN, SYDVKM.